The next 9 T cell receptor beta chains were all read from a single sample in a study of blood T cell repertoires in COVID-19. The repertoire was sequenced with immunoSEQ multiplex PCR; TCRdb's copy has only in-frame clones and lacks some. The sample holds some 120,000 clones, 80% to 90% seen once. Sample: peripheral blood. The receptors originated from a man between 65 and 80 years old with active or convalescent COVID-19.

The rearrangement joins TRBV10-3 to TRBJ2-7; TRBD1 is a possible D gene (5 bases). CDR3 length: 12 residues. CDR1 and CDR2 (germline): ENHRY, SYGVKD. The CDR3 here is CAVGREKREQYF. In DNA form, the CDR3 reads TGTGCGGTGGGCAGGGAAAAAAGGGAGCAGTACTTC.

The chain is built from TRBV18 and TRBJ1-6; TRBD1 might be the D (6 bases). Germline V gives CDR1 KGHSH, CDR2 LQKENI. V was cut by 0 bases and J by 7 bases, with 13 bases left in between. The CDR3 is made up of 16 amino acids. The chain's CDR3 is CASSPPGQGNNSPLHF. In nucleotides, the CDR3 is TGTGCCAGCTCACCACCGGGGCAGGGGAACAATTCACCCCTCCACTTT.

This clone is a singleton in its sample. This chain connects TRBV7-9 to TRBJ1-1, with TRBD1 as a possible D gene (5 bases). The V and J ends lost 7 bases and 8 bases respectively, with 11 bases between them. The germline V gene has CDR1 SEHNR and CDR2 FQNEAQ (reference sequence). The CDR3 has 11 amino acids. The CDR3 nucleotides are TGTGCCAGCACCAGGGCAGGGGAAGCTTTCTTT. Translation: CASTRAGEAFF.

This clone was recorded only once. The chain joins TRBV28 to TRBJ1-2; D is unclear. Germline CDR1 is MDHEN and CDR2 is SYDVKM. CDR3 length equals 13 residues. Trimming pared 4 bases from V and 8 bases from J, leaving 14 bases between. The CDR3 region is CASSYPPRFGYTF. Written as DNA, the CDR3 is TGTGCCAGCAGTTACCCCCCGCGCTTCGGCTACACCTTC.

CDR3 coding DNA: TGTGCCAGCAGACAGGGGCCTAATCAGCCCCAGCATTTT. Translated, it gives CASRQGPNQPQHF. This chain joins TRBV28 and TRBJ1-5; 7 bases are a match to TRBD1. This CDR3 is built from 13 residues. After removal of 6 bases from V and 4 bases from J, the junction contained 3 bases not matched to a gene. CDR1 and CDR2 (germline): MDHEN, SYDVKM.

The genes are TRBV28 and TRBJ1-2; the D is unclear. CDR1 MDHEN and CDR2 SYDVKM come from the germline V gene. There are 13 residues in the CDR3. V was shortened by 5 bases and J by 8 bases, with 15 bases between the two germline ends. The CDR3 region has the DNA TGTGCCAGCAGTGACTTATTTTTGGCGGGCTACACCTTC. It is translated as CASSDLFLAGYTF.

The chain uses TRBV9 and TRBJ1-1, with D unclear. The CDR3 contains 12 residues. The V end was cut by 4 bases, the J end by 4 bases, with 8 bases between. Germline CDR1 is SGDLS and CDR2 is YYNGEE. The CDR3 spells CASSPSFTEAFF. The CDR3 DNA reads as TGTGCCAGCAGCCCCTCGTTCACTGAAGCTTTCTTT.

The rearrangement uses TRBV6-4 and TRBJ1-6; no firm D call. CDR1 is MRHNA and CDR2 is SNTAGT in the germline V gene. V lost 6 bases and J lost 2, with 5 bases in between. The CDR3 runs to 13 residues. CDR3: CASSETYNSPLHF. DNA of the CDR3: TGTGCCAGCAGCGAGACCTATAATTCACCCCTCCACTTT.

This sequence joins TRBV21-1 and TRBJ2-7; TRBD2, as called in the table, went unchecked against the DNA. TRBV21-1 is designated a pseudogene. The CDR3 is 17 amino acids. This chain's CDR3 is CASSKRVPLAPTYEQYF. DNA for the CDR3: TGTGCCAGCAGCAAACGAGTCCCGCTAGCTCCTACCTACGAGCAGTACTTC.